In this sample, the clone carrying this T cell receptor (beta chain) turned up many times. This sample was taken from a study of early T cells in non-severe SARS-CoV-2 infection. Unique molecular identifiers tagged individual cDNA molecules. TCRdb re-derived calls from the 5' RACE reads in MiXCR, one entry per CDR3 protein. Of tens of thousands of distinct CDR3 sequences in the sample, around 6% were seen once. The CDR3 has 12 amino acids. Per the germline V gene, CDR1 is LNHDA and CDR2 is SQIVND (reference sequence). The V end lost 6 bases, the J end lost 2 bases, and 5 bases lay between the germline ends.

V is TRBV19 and J is TRBJ1-5; D is unclear. This receptor was taken from an adult who was a healthcare worker with PCR-confirmed SARS-CoV-2 infection or an uninfected control (not recorded which). This specimen was whole blood, taken at baseline. CDR3 DNA: TGTGCCAGTAGGACCGGCAATCAGCCCCAGCATTTT. Translating it yields CASRTGNQPQHF.